This T cell receptor (beta chain) is from a study of CXCR3-negative and CXCR3-positive naive CD8 T cells. Study-level results: Comparison of naive cells showed more hydrophobic TRB CDR3s in CXCR3-positive than in CXCR3-negative naive cells.

TRB cDNA was prepared as libraries by UMI-labeled 5' RACE. TCRdb re-called the 5' RACE reads and shows each CDR3 protein once, DNA omitted. The sample data list 50,000 to 60,000 distinct CDR3 sequences. Turning to this clonotype: Antigen: not known.

The TCR originated in a human donor in good health. Some clones in this sample may be carry-over from other donors' samples. Input material: naive CXCR3+ CD8+ T cells from blood. Described subset: CD45RO-CCR7+CD27+CD95- naive CD8+ T cells expressing CXCR3 (TNR3+).

The CDR3 region is CASSLNLAPEETQYF. The V call is TRBV7-3, the J call TRBJ2-5; as DNA is missing, the TRBD1 call by TCRdb cannot be tested. The CDR3 is 15 residues long. The V gene's germline CDR1 is SGHTA and CDR2 FQGTGA.